The 26 T cell receptor beta chains below all came from one sample that was sequenced in a study of blood T cell repertoires in COVID-19. Produced via immunoSEQ multiplex PCR; TCRdb's table is partial and in-frame only. The data show approximately 150,000 clones, roughly 79% seen once. Sequenced input: peripheral blood. The origin of the receptors is a man in his forties or fifties with active or convalescent COVID-19.

The V gene is TRBV10-2, the J gene TRBJ1-5, with 7 bases aligning to TRBD1. CDR1 and CDR2 from the germline V gene are WSHSY and SAAADI. The length of the CDR3 is 16 residues. J was trimmed by 4 bases and V by 6 bases; bases with no gene match: 12. CDR3 bases: TGCGCCAGCAGCTCCGGACAGGTCATGCAGAATCAGCCCCAGCATTTT. Translated, it gives CASSSGQVMQNQPQHF.

The rearrangement joins TRBV28 to TRBJ1-4, with TRBD1 matching over 9 bases. Germline trimming cut 5 bases from V and 5 bases from J; bases unmatched to any gene: 6. The CDR3 consists of 15 residues. Germline-derived CDR1 and CDR2 are MDHEN and SYDVKM. CDR3 coding DNA: TGTGCCAGCAGTCGCCAGACAGGGGGGAATGAAAAACTGTTTTTT. This encodes CASSRQTGGNEKLFF.

This chain uses TRBV19 with TRBJ2-2; D might be TRBD1 (6 bases). Germline CDR1 and CDR2: LNHDA and SQIVND (reference sequence). The CDR3 loop spans 15 amino acids. V gave up 7 bases and J gave up 0 bases, with 12 bases separating them. The CDR3 DNA is TGTGCCAGTAAGAGGGGGAACGCGAACACCGGGGAGCTGTTTTTT. This sequence encodes CASKRGNANTGELFF.

This clone was counted only a few times. This rearrangement joins TRBV12-3 or TRBV12-4 to TRBJ1-4, with a weak D call TRBD1 (5 bases). V shed 7 bases and J shed 4 bases, with 10 bases lying between them. The CDR3 loop spans 13 amino acids. The CDR3 loop reads CASTLDSNEKLFF. Written as DNA, the CDR3 is TGTGCCAGCACCCTAGACAGTAATGAAAAACTGTTTTTT.

The V call is TRBV5-1, the J call TRBJ1-1, with 10 bases fitting TRBD1. Looked up from germline, CDR1 is SGHRS and CDR2 is YFSETQ. V gave up 0 bases and J gave up 4 bases; unmatched junction bases: 3. The CDR3 spans 15 residues. CDR3 in amino acids: CASSLAGQGRTEAFF. CDR3 DNA sequence: TGCGCCAGCAGCTTGGCGGGACAGGGGCGCACTGAAGCTTTCTTT.

The chain is built from TRBV7-3 and TRBJ2-2; D might be TRBD2 (5 bases). In germline, CDR1 is SGHTA, CDR2 FQGTGA. Trimming pared 2 bases from V and 1 base from J, leaving 5 bases between. The CDR3 runs 14 residues. The CDR3 here is CASSLGLNTGELFF. DNA of the CDR3: TGTGCCAGCAGCTTAGGACTGAACACCGGGGAGCTGTTTTTT.

The CDR3 sequence is CASRGGAPQETQYF. CDR3 nucleotide sequence: TGTGCCAGCAGGGGGGGGGCCCCACAAGAGACCCAGTACTTC. The genes are TRBV7-8 and TRBJ2-5; a possible D gene is TRBD2 (7 bases). V lost 6 bases and J 2 bases, leaving 13 bases between the germline ends. The CDR3 spans 14 residues. The germline CDR1 and CDR2 sequences are SGHVS and FQNEAQ. Complete variable domain (other parts from reference TRBV7-8 and TRBJ2-5): GAGVSQSPRYKVAKRGQDVALRCDPISGHVSLFWYQQALGQGPEFLTYFQNEAQLDKSGLPSDRFFAERPEGSVSTLKIQRTQQEDSAVYLCASRGGAPQETQYFGPGTRLLVL.

The genes are TRBV5-1 and TRBJ1-5; 8 positions match TRBD1. CDR1 and CDR2 from the germline V gene are SGHRS and YFSETQ. The V gene end was trimmed by 4 bases and the J gene end by 9 bases; junction bases not matched to a gene: 12. This CDR3 region has 15 residues. As DNA, the CDR3 is TGCGCCAGCAGCGAGTCAGGGGGCGATGGAGCGCCCCAGCATTTT. This sequence encodes CASSESGGDGAPQHF. Looking up the rest from reference TRBV5-1 and TRBJ1-5 gives the full variable domain: KAGVTQTPRYLIKTRGQQVTLSCSPISGHRSVSWYQQTPGQGLQFLFEYFSETQRNKGNFPGRFSGRQFSNSRSEMNVSTLELGDSALYLCASSESGGDGAPQHFGDGTRLSIL.

The chain is built from TRBV28 and TRBJ1-5, with no clear D. V lost 5 bases, J lost 6 bases, and 5 bases lay in between. Germline assignment: CDR1 MDHEN and CDR2 SYDVKM. CDR3 length: 11 residues. The CDR3 here is CASSLRQPQHF. Here the CDR3 DNA reads TGTGCCAGCAGTCTCCGTCAGCCCCAGCATTTT.

Only one count was recorded for this clone. The rearrangement joins TRBV7-3 to TRBJ2-7; 14 bases are a match to TRBD2. CDR1 is SGHTA and CDR2 is FQGTGA in the germline V gene. V was pared by 5 bases and J by 6 bases, with 15 bases of the junction left unmatched. The CDR3 has 18 amino acids. CDR3 coding DNA: TGTGCCAGCAGCCGGATAGGGACTAGCGGGAGCCGGGACTCCGAGCAGTACTTC. Amino acids: CASSRIGTSGSRDSEQYF.

The chain couples TRBV11-3 to TRBJ2-2, with D tentatively TRBD2 (5 bases). Germline V gives CDR1 SGHNT, CDR2 YENEEA. V lost 5 bases and J 6 bases, leaving 10 bases between the germline ends. CDR3 size: 13 residues. The CDR3 bases are TGTGCCAGCAGCCCCCGGGGTGCCGGGGAGCTGTTTTTT. Translating it yields CASSPRGAGELFF.

The V call is TRBV15, the J call TRBJ1-2; the match to TRBD1 covers 7 bases. Germline V gene data show CDR1 as LNHNV and CDR2 as YYDKDF (reference sequence). The CDR3 has 13 amino acids. J gave up 7 bases and V 5 bases, and 7 bases lay outside the gene matches. The CDR3, as DNA: TGTGCCACCAGCGGAAGACAGGGCGGTGGCTACACCTTC. It encodes CATSGRQGGGYTF.

This clone appeared a single time. The chain uses TRBV27 and TRBJ1-5; D is unresolved. CDR1 and CDR2 from the germline V gene are MNHEY and SMNVEV (reference sequence). The CDR3 consists of 15 residues. Trimming shortened V by 2 bases and J by 2 bases, and 10 bases separated the two germline ends. As DNA, the CDR3 is TGTGCCAGCAGTTTAGTGTTGGGAGGCAATCAGCCCCAGCATTTT. It yields the protein CASSLVLGGNQPQHF.

This rearrangement joins TRBV19 to TRBJ1-5; TRBD1 matches at 7 bases. This CDR3 is 17 amino acids long. The V gene end was trimmed by 9 bases and the J gene end by 0 bases; junction bases not matched to a gene: 14. Germline V gene data show CDR1 as LNHDA and CDR2 as SQIVND (reference sequence). The CDR3 sequence: CARTGTVDNYSNQPQHF. The DNA of the CDR3 is TGTGCCAGGACCGGGACAGTCGACAATTATAGCAATCAGCCCCAGCATTTT.

V is TRBV5-1 and J is TRBJ1-1, with D unresolved. The germline CDR1 and CDR2 sequences are SGHRS and YFSETQ. V was shortened by 3 bases and J by 0 bases, with 9 bases between the two germline ends. The CDR3 extends over 14 amino acids. CDR3 sequence (DNA): TGCGCCAGCAGCTCCCTAAACCTGAACACTGAAGCTTTCTTT. Translated, it gives CASSSLNLNTEAFF.

The genes are TRBV2 and TRBJ1-5; 7 nucleotides agree with TRBD1. The CDR3 consists of 15 residues. The junction had 10 bases not matched to a gene; V was cut back by 0 bases and J by 11 bases. The germline V gene has CDR1 SNHLY and CDR2 FYNNEI. The CDR3 protein is CASSEAAGGRGAQHF. CDR3 sequence (DNA): TGTGCCAGCAGTGAAGCGGCAGGGGGTCGTGGGGCCCAGCATTTT.

This clone occurred once. The chain recombines TRBV7-9 with TRBJ1-5; 10 bases line up with TRBD1. The germline CDR1 and CDR2 sequences are SEHNR and FQNEAQ (reference sequence). This CDR3 is built from 15 residues. Trimming at V came to 3 bases and at J to 4 bases, leaving 3 bases not matched to a gene. The CDR3 protein is CASSFDRGPNQPQHF. The CDR3 DNA sequence: TGTGCCAGCAGCTTCGACAGGGGGCCAAATCAGCCCCAGCATTTT.

This clone occurred a few times. The chain is built from TRBV4-1 and TRBJ2-1; 8 nucleotides match TRBD2. The CDR3 contains 15 residues. Trimming removed 2 bases from V and 7 bases from J; junction bases left unmatched: 7. Germline V gives CDR1 MGHRA, CDR2 YSYEKL. CDR3 loop: CASSQIAGSSNEQFF. The CDR3 bases are TGCGCCAGCAGCCAAATAGCGGGAAGTTCTAATGAGCAGTTCTTC.

V and J are TRBV21-1 and TRBJ1-4; TRBD1 reflects the table's D call only, with no check against the DNA. TRBV21-1 is reported as a pseudogene. This CDR3 is 18 amino acids long. Here the CDR3 reads CASSKGQDSHRLNEKLFF. In nucleotides, the CDR3 is TGTGCCAGCAGCAAAGGTCAGGACAGCCATAGATTGAATGAAAAACTGTTTTTT.

Notes on this clone: In the same sample, other DNA sequences code for this CDR3. The chain carries TRBV5-1 and TRBJ1-5, with 10 bases that match TRBD1. Germline assignment: CDR1 SGHRS and CDR2 YFSETQ. Trimming removed 0 bases from V and 5 bases from J; junction bases left unmatched: 2. The CDR3 totals 15 residues. The CDR3 region is CASSLDGTGDQPQHF. For the CDR3, the DNA is TGCGCCAGCAGCTTGGACGGGACAGGGGATCAGCCCCAGCATTTT.

CDR3 amino acids: CASSHWDIPYEQYF. The CDR3 DNA reads as TGTGCCAGCAGCCACTGGGACATACCCTACGAGCAGTACTTC. The chain combines TRBV9 with TRBJ2-7; tentatively, D is TRBD1 (6 bases). V lost 4 bases and J lost 2, with 13 bases in between. This CDR3 has 14 residues. Germline CDR1 reads SGDLS; CDR2 reads YYNGEE. The full variable domain, with the rest looked up from reference TRBV9 and TRBJ2-7, is DSGVTQTPKHLITATGQRVTLRCSPRSGDLSVYWYQQSLDQGLQFLIQYYNGEERAKGNILERFSAQQFPDLHSELNLSSLELGDSALYFCASSHWDIPYEQYFGPGTRLTVT.

DNA for the CDR3: TGCAGCGTTGAAGATTCCCAGCGGATAGCTTACAATGAGCAGTTCTTC. Encoded protein: CSVEDSQRIAYNEQFF. V and J are TRBV29-1 and TRBJ2-1; D may be TRBD2 (5 bases). The CDR3 sequence is 16 residues long. Trimming took off 0 bases at V and 4 bases at J, with 16 bases between the two ends. The V gene's germline CDR1 is SQVTM and CDR2 ANQGSEA.

This chain links TRBV7-6 with TRBJ1-6, with 9 bases that match TRBD1. The ends lost 5 bases at V and 7 bases at J; junction bases unmatched: 6. Germline CDR1 reads SGHVS; CDR2 reads FNYEAQ. CDR3 length: 15 residues. CDR3 protein: CASSAGQGLNSPLHF. The CDR3 nucleotides are TGTGCCAGCAGCGCCGGACAGGGGCTGAATTCACCCCTCCACTTT.

This rearrangement joins TRBV5-6 to TRBJ1-2; D is possibly TRBD1 (5 bases). CDR3 length: 15 residues. Germline assignment: CDR1 SGHDT and CDR2 YYEEEE. Trimming removed 4 bases at V and 4 bases at J, with 17 bases between. CDR3 in DNA: TGTGCCAGCAGCCTACTTACAGGCGGGACCTATGGCTACACCTTC. This encodes CASSLLTGGTYGYTF.

The chain couples TRBV28 to TRBJ2-1; D possibly corresponds to TRBD1 (5 bases). The germline V gene encodes CDR1 MDHEN and CDR2 SYDVKM. The V end lost 7 bases, the J end lost 4 bases, and 17 bases lay between the germline ends. This CDR3 is 15 amino acids long. CDR3 DNA: TGTGCCAGCACCTACAGGTTTGGCGAGTACAATGAGCAGTTCTTC. Its protein is CASTYRFGEYNEQFF. The full variable domain, with the rest looked up from reference TRBV28 and TRBJ2-1, is DVKVTQSSRYLVKRTGEKVFLECVQDMDHENMFWYRQDPGLGLRLIYFSYDVKMKEKGDIPEGYSVSREKKERFSLILESASTNQTSMYLCASTYRFGEYNEQFFGPGTRLTVL.

There are a few counts of this clone. The gene calls are TRBV11-2 and TRBJ2-1, with 8 nucleotides matching TRBD2. This CDR3 region has 17 residues. Germline lookup yields CDR1 SGHAT and CDR2 FQNNGV. With 3 bases clipped from V and 0 bases from J, the junction kept 7 bases outside the gene matches. CDR3 protein: CASSFVTSGSSYNEQFF. The CDR3 nucleotides are TGTGCCAGCAGCTTCGTTACTAGCGGTAGCTCCTACAATGAGCAGTTCTTC.